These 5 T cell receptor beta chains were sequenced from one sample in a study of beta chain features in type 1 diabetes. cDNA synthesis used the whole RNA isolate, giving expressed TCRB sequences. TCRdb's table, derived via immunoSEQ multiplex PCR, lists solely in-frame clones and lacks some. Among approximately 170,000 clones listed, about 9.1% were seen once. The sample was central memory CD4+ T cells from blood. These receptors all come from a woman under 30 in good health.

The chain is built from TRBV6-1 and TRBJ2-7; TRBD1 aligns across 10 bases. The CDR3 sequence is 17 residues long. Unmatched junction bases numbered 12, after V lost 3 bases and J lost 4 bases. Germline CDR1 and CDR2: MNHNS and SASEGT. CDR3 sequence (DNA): TGTGCCAGCAGTGATGGGGGCCCACCGGGACAGGGGTACGAGCAGTACTTC. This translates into CASSDGGPPGQGYEQYF.

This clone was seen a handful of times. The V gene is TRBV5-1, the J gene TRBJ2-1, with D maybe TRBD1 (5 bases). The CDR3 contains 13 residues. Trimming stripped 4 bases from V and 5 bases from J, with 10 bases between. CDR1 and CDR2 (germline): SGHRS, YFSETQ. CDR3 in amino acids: CASSVDIDNEQFF. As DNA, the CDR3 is TGCGCCAGCAGCGTGGACATTGACAATGAGCAGTTCTTC.

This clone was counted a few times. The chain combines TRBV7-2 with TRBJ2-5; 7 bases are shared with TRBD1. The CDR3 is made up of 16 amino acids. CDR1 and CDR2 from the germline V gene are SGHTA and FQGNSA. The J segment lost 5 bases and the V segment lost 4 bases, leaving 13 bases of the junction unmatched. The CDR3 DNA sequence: TGTGCCAGCAGCTCCAACGCCGGGACAGTAACGGAGACCCAGTACTTC. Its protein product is CASSSNAGTVTETQYF.

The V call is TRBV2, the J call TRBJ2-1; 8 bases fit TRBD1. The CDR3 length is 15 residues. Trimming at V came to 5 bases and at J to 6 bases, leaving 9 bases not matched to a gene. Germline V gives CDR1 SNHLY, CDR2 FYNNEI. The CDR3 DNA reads TGTGCCAGCAGTTTCAGGACAGGGCCAGGCAATGAGCAGTTCTTC. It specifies CASSFRTGPGNEQFF.

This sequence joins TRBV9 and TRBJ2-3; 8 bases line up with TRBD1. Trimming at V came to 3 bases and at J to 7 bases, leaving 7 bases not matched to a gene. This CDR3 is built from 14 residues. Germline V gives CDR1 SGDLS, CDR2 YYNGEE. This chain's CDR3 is CASSGGTGANTQYF. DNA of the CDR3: TGTGCCAGCAGCGGGGGGACAGGTGCCAATACGCAGTATTTT.